The 22 T cell receptor beta chains presented below share a single source sample, sequenced in a study of blood T cell repertoires in COVID-19. Data came from immunoSEQ multiplex PCR; TCRdb stores just in-frame clones and leaves some out. Altogether roughly 70,000 clones are present, more than 70% being singletons, with the ten largest covering under 3%. Sequenced sample: peripheral blood. Source of these receptors: a man between 65 and 79 years old with COVID-19, enrolled during active disease.

The rearrangement uses TRBV28 and TRBJ1-5, with 10 bases aligning to TRBD1. Germline loops: CDR1 MDHEN, CDR2 SYDVKM. With V trimmed by 4 bases and J by 6 bases, 9 bases remained unmatched. CDR3 length: 16 residues. The DNA for the CDR3 is TGTGCCAGCAGTTCACTGACAGGGGGCTGGGGTCAGCCCCAGCATTTT. Translating gives CASSSLTGGWGQPQHF.

This clone has a single count. The gene calls are TRBV4-3 and TRBJ1-2; the match to TRBD1 covers 7 bases. CDR1 is LGHNA and CDR2 is YSLEER in the germline V gene. The CDR3 extends over 17 amino acids. V shed 0 bases and J 0 bases; nucleotides not matched to a gene: 7. CDR3 region: CASSQEWTGYSNYGYTF. CDR3 sequence (DNA): TGCGCCAGCAGCCAAGAATGGACAGGCTATTCTAACTATGGCTACACCTTC.

This clone was seen a few times. In DNA, the CDR3 is TGTGCCAGCAGTATCCGGGGGGCTGAAGCTTTCTTT. Residues: CASSIRGAEAFF. The V call is TRBV7-9, the J call TRBJ1-1; perhaps TRBD1 as D (5 bases). Germline CDR1 is SEHNR and CDR2 is FQNEAQ (reference sequence). The CDR3 consists of 12 residues. V lost 6 bases and J lost 6, with 11 bases in between.

The chain is built from TRBV5-1 and TRBJ2-7, with 9 bases identical to TRBD1. CDR3 length equals 14 residues. Germline CDR1 SGHRS, CDR2 YFSETQ. The junction had 2 bases not matched to a gene; V was cut back by 3 bases and J by 1 base. CDR3 sequence reads: CASSWGQGSYEQYF. DNA for the CDR3: TGCGCCAGCAGCTGGGGACAGGGATCCTACGAGCAGTACTTC. Full variable domain (rest looked up from reference TRBV5-1 and TRBJ2-7): KAGVTQTPRYLIKTRGQQVTLSCSPISGHRSVSWYQQTPGQGLQFLFEYFSETQRNKGNFPGRFSGRQFSNSRSEMNVSTLELGDSALYLCASSWGQGSYEQYFGPGTRLTVT.

The chain recombines TRBV2 with TRBJ2-2; 10 bases fit TRBD2. Germline trimming cut 5 bases from V and 3 bases from J; bases unmatched to any gene: 3. In germline, CDR1 is SNHLY, CDR2 FYNNEI. CDR3 length equals 15 residues. The CDR3 spells CASSIGLADTGELFF. The CDR3 region has the DNA TGTGCCAGCAGTATTGGACTAGCGGACACCGGGGAGCTGTTTTTT.

Here the CDR3 reads CASTWTGNEKLFF. The CDR3 coding sequence is TGCGCCAGCACTTGGACAGGGAATGAAAAACTGTTTTTT. The V call is TRBV5-1, the J call TRBJ1-4; 8 nucleotides line up with TRBD1. The CDR3 sequence is 13 residues long. V dropped 6 bases and J dropped 5; count of bases not matched to a gene: 3. CDR1 is SGHRS, CDR2 YFSETQ, per germline.

A single count supports this clone. The chain has TRBV9 and TRBJ2-2; D is uncertain. V was cut by 4 bases and J by 1 base, with 8 bases left in between. This CDR3 is 14 amino acids long. Germline V gene lookup returns CDR1 SGDLS and CDR2 YYNGEE. CDR3 residues: CASSLDGNTGELFF. In DNA form, the CDR3 reads TGTGCCAGCAGCCTAGACGGGAACACCGGGGAGCTGTTTTTT. The full variable domain, rest sourced from reference TRBV9 and TRBJ2-2, is DSGVTQTPKHLITATGQRVTLRCSPRSGDLSVYWYQQSLDQGLQFLIQYYNGEERAKGNILERFSAQQFPDLHSELNLSSLELGDSALYFCASSLDGNTGELFFGEGSRLTVL.

The chain links TRBV2 to TRBJ2-7; no reliable D call. Germline V gene lookup returns CDR1 SNHLY and CDR2 FYNNEI. Trimming removed 2 bases at V and 0 bases at J, with 8 bases between. This CDR3 is 14 amino acids long. The CDR3 DNA reads as TGTGCCAGCAGTGAACAGGCTATCTCCTACGAGCAGTACTTC. It translates to CASSEQAISYEQYF.

A remark on this clone: An end of the junction differs from the germline gene, which may be a read error. This chain links TRBV16 with TRBJ2-2; TRBD1 aligns across 7 bases. The CDR3 covers 15 residues. Per the germline V gene, CDR1 is KGHSY and CDR2 is FQNENV. CDR3 nucleotides: TGTGCCAGCACCCAAAGACAGGGAAGAACCGGGGAGCTGTTTTTT. Protein: CASTQRQGRTGELFF.

The chain uses TRBV7-9 and TRBJ2-7; D is perhaps TRBD2 (6 bases). V lost 4 bases to trimming and J lost 0 bases, with 13 bases between them. Looked up from germline, CDR1 is SEHNR and CDR2 is FQNEAQ (reference sequence). The CDR3 has 15 residues. DNA for the CDR3: TGTGCCAGCAGCTGGGACGGGAGTCCCTCCTACGAGCAGTACTTC. It specifies CASSWDGSPSYEQYF.

The J gene is TRBJ1-1, the V gene TRBV5-1, with D perhaps TRBD1 (5 bases). Germline assignment: CDR1 SGHRS and CDR2 YFSETQ. The CDR3 length is 15 residues. V lost 1 base to trimming and J lost 0 bases, with 10 bases between them. The DNA for the CDR3 is TGCGCCAGCAGCTTGTTGGGCAGGGTGAACACTGAAGCTTTCTTT. Its protein product is CASSLLGRVNTEAFF.

The genes are TRBV28 and TRBJ1-1; D gene ambiguous. The ends were cut back, 6 bases at V and 1 base at J, with 9 bases in the middle. Germline V lookup: CDR1 MDHEN, CDR2 SYDVKM. This CDR3 has 13 residues. The CDR3 bases are TGTGCCAGCAGCCCATCAGGGAACACTGAAGCTTTCTTT. This sequence encodes CASSPSGNTEAFF. The complete variable domain, with remaining parts taken from reference TRBV28 and TRBJ1-1, reads DVKVTQSSRYLVKRTGEKVFLECVQDMDHENMFWYRQDPGLGLRLIYFSYDVKMKEKGDIPEGYSVSREKKERFSLILESASTNQTSMYLCASSPSGNTEAFFGQGTRLTVV.

The chain recombines TRBV25-1 with TRBJ1-3, with TRBD1 matching over 11 bases. V lost 3 bases, J lost 15 bases, and 10 bases stayed unmatched. The CDR3 contains 14 residues. The germline CDR1 and CDR2 sequences are MGHDK and SYGVNS. The CDR3 DNA reads TGTGCCAGCAGTGACTCTCTCTCGGGACAGGGGGGATATTTT. Residues: CASSDSLSGQGGYF.

The chain is built from TRBV3-1 (or the pseudogene TRBV3-2) and TRBJ2-3; TRBD2 matches 7 bases. J lost 4 bases, V lost 4 bases, and 5 bases had no gene match. Germline assignment: CDR1 LGHDT and CDR2 YNNKEL (reference sequence). The CDR3 runs to 14 residues. Here the CDR3 DNA reads TGTGCCAGCAGCCCCACGGGAGGCGCAGATACGCAGTATTTT. Amino acids: CASSPTGGADTQYF.

The chain joins TRBV2 to TRBJ1-2; D unclear. The CDR3 is 13 amino acids. V was trimmed by 4 bases and J by 9 bases, leaving 15 bases between them. Germline values: CDR1 SNHLY, CDR2 FYNNEI. The CDR3 loop reads CASSVGGSWRYTF. CDR3 nucleotide sequence: TGTGCCAGCAGTGTAGGAGGGAGTTGGCGCTACACCTTC.

This rearrangement joins TRBV6-5 to TRBJ1-2; 10 bases agree with TRBD1. Trimming removed 2 bases from V and 5 bases from J; junction bases left unmatched: 8. CDR3 length equals 16 residues. CDR1 is MNHEY and CDR2 is SVGAGI in the germline V gene. The CDR3 DNA sequence: TGTGCCAGCAGTTACGTCAGGACAGGGGGAGGGTATGGCTACACCTTC. Its translation is CASSYVRTGGGYGYTF.

This clone was seen a few times. The V call is TRBV30, the J call TRBJ1-1, with D perhaps TRBD1 (5 bases). Germline lookup yields CDR1 GTSNPN and CDR2 SVGIG (reference sequence). The ends were cut back, 0 bases at V and 2 bases at J, with 16 bases in the middle. The CDR3 covers 16 residues. The CDR3 DNA follows: TGTGCCTGGAGTGTATTTGGGGGGTCGAGTAACACTGAAGCTTTCTTT. Translated: CAWSVFGGSSNTEAFF.

The V gene is TRBV28, the J gene TRBJ2-7; 15 bases line up with TRBD2. CDR1 is MDHEN, CDR2 SYDVKM, per germline. The CDR3 has 18 residues. After removal of 6 bases from V and 0 bases from J, the junction contained 9 bases not matched to a gene. The CDR3 loop is CASSLGLAGGLASYEQYF. The DNA for the CDR3 is TGTGCCAGCAGCCTCGGACTAGCGGGAGGGTTGGCCTCCTACGAGCAGTACTTC.

The rearrangement joins TRBV7-2 to TRBJ1-4; D is unresolved. Germline loops: CDR1 SGHTA, CDR2 FQGNSA. This CDR3 is built from 15 residues. Trimming cost V 5 bases and J 7 bases, with 17 bases left between them. CDR3 nucleotides: TGTGCCAGCAGCCCTGGGGAGCGCCCGGGTGAAAAACTGTTTTTT. This translates into CASSPGERPGEKLFF.

This chain joins TRBV19 and TRBJ2-1, with 7 bases lining up with TRBD2. V dropped 9 bases and J dropped 1; count of bases not matched to a gene: 6. The CDR3 has 14 residues. Germline V gives CDR1 LNHDA, CDR2 SQIVND (reference sequence). Here the CDR3 DNA reads TGTGCCAGCAAGAGCGGGATATCCTACAATGAGCAGTTCTTC. Translating it yields CASKSGISYNEQFF. Complete variable domain (other parts from reference TRBV19 and TRBJ2-1): DGGITQSPKYLFRKEGQNVTLSCEQNLNHDAMYWYRQDPGQGLRLIYYSQIVNDFQKGDIAEGYSVSREKKESFPLTVTSAQKNPTAFYLCASKSGISYNEQFFGPGTRLTVL.

V usage is TRBV6-2 or TRBV6-3 and J usage is TRBJ2-1; tentatively, D is TRBD1 (5 bases). With 6 bases removed from V and 5 bases from J, the gap between germline ends came to 8 bases. Germline V gene sequence: CDR1 MNHEY, CDR2 SVGEGT. This CDR3 has 12 amino acids. The CDR3 is CASSDRNNEQFF. The CDR3 DNA follows: TGTGCCAGCAGCGACAGAAACAATGAGCAGTTCTTC.

This clone appeared a few times. The rearrangement links TRBV6-5 to TRBJ2-7; 9 bases map to TRBD1. Germline CDR1 MNHEY, CDR2 SVGAGI. After removal of 6 bases from V and 3 bases from J, the junction contained 9 bases not matched to a gene. The CDR3 totals 15 residues. In DNA form, the CDR3 reads TGTGCCAGCAGACCCGCTACAGGGGGCTACTACGAGCAGTACTTC. Translated, it gives CASRPATGGYYEQYF.